The present T cell receptor (beta chain) was sequenced within a study of blood T cell repertoires in COVID-19. Across the study: Samples came from the United States, Italy and Spain, spanning acute and convalescent COVID-19.

Clones were sequenced by immunoSEQ multiplex PCR, and TCRdb holds only the in-frame ones, with some missing. The data show over 30,000 clones, 88% seen once. The CDR3 loop spans 12 amino acids. The germline V and J ends were trimmed by 6 bases and 3 bases, with 7 bases remaining between them. The germline gives CDR1 LNHDA, CDR2 SQIVND (reference sequence). The sequence was obtained from a human donor with active COVID-19. The donor label of this sample is uncertain. This chain uses TRBV19 with TRBJ2-3; the D is unclear. The sample was peripheral blood. The chain's CDR3 is CASRAPTDTQYF. The CDR3 DNA reads TGTGCCAGTAGGGCTCCTACAGATACGCAGTATTTT.